The TCR beta chain described here comes from a study of blood T cell repertoires in COVID-19. Turning to the study itself: There were acute and convalescent COVID-19 samples, and they came from the United States, Italy and Spain. The cDNA or gDNA used as material had been derived from T cells, B-cell-depleted T cells, or PBMCs.

Original data processing: From reference gene primer amplification, estimates of nucleated cell counts were derived. The table came from immunoSEQ multiplex PCR; TCRdb's copy has only in-frame clones and leaves some out. The DNA was the basis for D and trimming; V, J and clone size are from that table. The top ten hold about 2.5% of the sample, which has around 300,000 clones, about nine tenths seen once. The CDR3 has 11 residues. Germline V lookup: CDR1 SGHDT, CDR2 YYEEEE. V was shortened by 4 bases and J by 6 bases, with 7 bases between the two germline ends. The sample taken for sequencing was peripheral blood. This receptor was identified in a man aged 18 to 29 with active or convalescent COVID-19. The chain combines TRBV5-6 with TRBJ1-1; maybe TRBD1 (6 bases). The CDR3 region is CASSHRAEAFF. CDR3 DNA: TGTGCCAGCAGCCACAGGGCTGAAGCTTTCTTT. Looking up the rest from reference TRBV5-6 and TRBJ1-1 gives the full variable domain: DAGVTQSPTHLIKTRGQQVTLRCSPKSGHDTVSWYQQALGQGPQFIFQYYEEEERQRGNFPDRFSGHQFPNYSSELNVNALLLGDSALYLCASSHRAEAFFGQGTRLTVV.